These 18 T cell receptor beta chains originate from one sample sequenced in a study of blood T cell repertoires in COVID-19. The method was immunoSEQ multiplex PCR; TCRdb's version includes in-frame clones alone and lacks a portion of them. The repertoire consists of about 270,000 clones, with approximately 86% occurring once and the leading ten covering 0.75% to 1%. Material for sequencing was PBMCs or T cells enriched from blood (not recorded which). The source of these receptors is a woman in her 30s who had recovered from COVID-19.

The rearrangement joins TRBV5-1 to TRBJ2-7; 10 bases fit TRBD1. Germline CDR1 and CDR2: SGHRS and YFSETQ. This CDR3 comprises 15 residues. V gave up 0 bases and J gave up 7 bases; unmatched junction bases: 7. The CDR3 region is CASSLVGTGAGEQYF. The CDR3 coding sequence is TGCGCCAGCAGCTTGGTTGGGACAGGGGCTGGGGAGCAGTACTTC.

The rearrangement joins TRBV5-1 to TRBJ2-1; 9 bases map to TRBD2. Trimming removed 0 bases from V and 3 bases from J; junction bases left unmatched: 16. Germline CDR1 SGHRS, CDR2 YFSETQ. The CDR3 sequence is 20 residues long. The CDR3 spells CASSLGGLAQAWGVYNEQFF. CDR3 bases: TGCGCCAGCAGCTTGGGGGGACTAGCACAAGCGTGGGGGGTCTACAATGAGCAGTTCTTC.

The chain is built from TRBV5-1 and TRBJ2-1; a weak D match, TRBD1 (5 bases). The ends were cut back, 5 bases at V and 8 bases at J, with 14 bases in the middle. The CDR3 has 13 residues. Germline V gene lookup returns CDR1 SGHRS and CDR2 YFSETQ. Written as DNA, the CDR3 is TGCGCCAGCAGGGGGCAGGTTGGCGATGAGCAGTTCTTC. Encoded protein: CASRGQVGDEQFF.

This clone showed up just once. V is TRBV19 and J is TRBJ1-1; a weak D match, TRBD1 (5 bases). The CDR3 is 14 amino acids. V was trimmed by 9 bases and J by 3 bases, leaving 17 bases between them. Germline lookup yields CDR1 LNHDA and CDR2 SQIVND (reference sequence). The CDR3 protein is CASYMGGVHTEAFF. CDR3 DNA: TGTGCCAGCTATATGGGGGGAGTTCACACTGAAGCTTTCTTT.

The chain carries TRBV5-1 and TRBJ2-3; 9 nucleotides match TRBD2. Germline-derived CDR1 and CDR2 are SGHRS and YFSETQ. Trimming removed 2 bases from V and 0 bases from J; junction bases left unmatched: 13. The CDR3 runs to 19 residues. CDR3 nucleotides: TGCGCCAGCAGCTTTCAATTTGGGCCTAGCGGGGTGAGCACAGATACGCAGTATTTT. This codes for CASSFQFGPSGVSTDTQYF.

This clone was detected only a few times. The CDR3 here is CASSTRRAGGVYGYTF. The CDR3 DNA follows: TGTGCCAGCAGCACCCGTAGGGCAGGGGGCGTCTATGGCTACACCTTC. The V call is TRBV7-9, the J call TRBJ1-2; TRBD1 matches 8 bases. The trim removed 5 bases at V and 4 bases at J, leaving 12 bases unmatched. The CDR3 sequence is 16 residues long. Germline V gene lookup returns CDR1 SEHNR and CDR2 FQNEAQ (reference sequence). Full variable domain (outside the CDR3, taken from reference TRBV7-9 and TRBJ1-2): DTGVSQNPRHKITKRGQNVTFRCDPISEHNRLYWYRQTLGQGPEFLTYFQNEAQLEKSRLLSDRFSAERPKGSFSTLEIQRTEQGDSAMYLCASSTRRAGGVYGYTFGSGTRLTVV.

This chain uses TRBV7-9 with TRBJ2-5, with a tentative D call TRBD2 (6 bases). The CDR3 runs 15 residues. Germline V CDR1 and CDR2: SEHNR, FQNEAQ (reference sequence). The V and J ends lost 1 base and 0 bases respectively, with 9 bases between them. The CDR3 region has the DNA TGTGCCAGCAGCTTAGGCTGGACTAACCAAGAGACCCAGTACTTC. Amino acids: CASSLGWTNQETQYF. Drawing the rest from reference TRBV7-9 and TRBJ2-5, the complete variable domain is DTGVSQNPRHKITKRGQNVTFRCDPISEHNRLYWYRQTLGQGPEFLTYFQNEAQLEKSRLLSDRFSAERPKGSFSTLEIQRTEQGDSAMYLCASSLGWTNQETQYFGPGTRLLVL.

This chain links TRBV5-1 with TRBJ2-3; 9 nucleotides align to TRBD1. Trimming took 4 bases from V and 4 from J; bases not matched to a gene: 10. CDR3 size: 16 residues. From germline, CDR1 is SGHRS and CDR2 YFSETQ. The DNA for the CDR3 is TGCGCCAGCAGCCTGATGGGACAGGGTGGCGCAGATACGCAGTATTTT. It encodes CASSLMGQGGADTQYF.

On this clone itself: In the same sample, other DNA sequences code for this CDR3. The chain combines TRBV2 with TRBJ1-1; a weak D match, TRBD1 (5 bases). This CDR3 region has 13 residues. The V gene lost 4 bases and the J gene lost 4 bases, with 10 bases spanning the gap. Germline V CDR1 and CDR2: SNHLY, FYNNEI. CDR3 bases: TGTGCCAGCAGTGGGCAGGGCGGCACTGAAGCTTTCTTT. Residues: CASSGQGGTEAFF.

The V and J genes are TRBV5-4 and TRBJ1-1, with no clear D. CDR1 SGHNT and CDR2 YYREEE come from the germline V gene (reference sequence). V was cut by 2 bases and J by 8 bases, with 19 bases left in between. This CDR3 is built from 15 residues. This CDR3 reads CASSLYARGPQEAFF. DNA for the CDR3: TGTGCCAGCAGCTTATACGCCCGAGGGCCACAGGAAGCTTTCTTT.

The gene calls are TRBV2 and TRBJ1-5; D is unresolved. Germline values: CDR1 SNHLY, CDR2 FYNNEI. There are 12 residues in the CDR3. Trimming removed 1 base at V and 5 bases at J, with 3 bases between. In nucleotides, the CDR3 is TGTGCCAGCAGTGAAGGGCATCAGCCCCAGCATTTT. It specifies CASSEGHQPQHF.

The chain recombines TRBV10-3 with TRBJ2-3; tentative D call: TRBD1 (6 bases). Trimming left V 11 bases short and J 2 bases short, with 14 bases between. The CDR3 is 13 residues long. CDR1 and CDR2 from the germline V gene are ENHRY and SYGVKD. CDR3 sequence (DNA): TGTGCCGGCCAACAGGGATTCACAGATACGCAGTATTTT. Translated: CAGQQGFTDTQYF.

V and J are TRBV9 and TRBJ1-1; D remains ambiguous. There are 16 residues in the CDR3. Deletions cut 0 bases from V and 5 bases from J, with 17 bases between. Germline V gene lookup returns CDR1 SGDLS and CDR2 YYNGEE. Here the CDR3 reads CASSVGAGSLSTEAFF. CDR3 DNA sequence: TGTGCCAGCAGCGTAGGGGCGGGGTCTTTATCGACTGAAGCTTTCTTT.

This clone occurred a few times. The J gene is TRBJ2-7, the V gene TRBV2; 9 bases line up with TRBD2. The CDR3 totals 16 residues. Trimming at V came to 0 bases and at J to 5 bases, leaving 8 bases not matched to a gene. The germline V gene has CDR1 SNHLY and CDR2 FYNNEI. The chain's CDR3 is CASSEAAAGGSHEQYF. In nucleotides, the CDR3 is TGTGCCAGCAGTGAAGCTGCTGCGGGAGGGTCTCACGAGCAGTACTTC.

This sequence joins TRBV28 and TRBJ2-1; 8 bases agree with TRBD1. Germline assignment: CDR1 MDHEN and CDR2 SYDVKM. The CDR3 covers 13 residues. The V and J ends lost 5 bases and 12 bases, in that order; junction bases with no gene match: 9. The chain's CDR3 is CASSLENRGSQFF. CDR3 DNA sequence: TGTGCCAGCAGTCTCGAAAACAGGGGGTCGCAGTTCTTC. The full variable domain, rest sourced from reference TRBV28 and TRBJ2-1, is DVKVTQSSRYLVKRTGEKVFLECVQDMDHENMFWYRQDPGLGLRLIYFSYDVKMKEKGDIPEGYSVSREKKERFSLILESASTNQTSMYLCASSLENRGSQFFGPGTRLTVL.

The genes are TRBV7-8 and TRBJ1-3; the D gene is possibly TRBD1 (5 bases). The V end lost 2 bases, the J end lost 0 bases, and 17 bases lay between the germline ends. The CDR3 is 18 amino acids. Germline V gives CDR1 SGHVS, CDR2 FQNEAQ. The CDR3 here is CASSLTIGTDYSGNTIYF. CDR3 DNA sequence: TGTGCCAGCAGCTTAACGATAGGGACGGACTACTCTGGAAACACCATATATTTT.

Points on this clone: This specimen includes other DNA sequences encoding the same CDR3. J is TRBJ2-5 and V is TRBV5-1, with no clear D. Germline V lookup: CDR1 SGHRS, CDR2 YFSETQ. V was clipped by 4 bases and J by 1 base, with 8 bases between them. There are 13 residues in the CDR3. The CDR3 DNA is TGCGCCAGCAGCCCTGGCCCCCAAGAGACCCAGTACTTC. Translating gives CASSPGPQETQYF. Together with reference TRBV5-1 and TRBJ2-5, the CDR3 gives the full variable domain: KAGVTQTPRYLIKTRGQQVTLSCSPISGHRSVSWYQQTPGQGLQFLFEYFSETQRNKGNFPGRFSGRQFSNSRSEMNVSTLELGDSALYLCASSPGPQETQYFGPGTRLLVL.

This chain links TRBV19 with TRBJ2-1; 9 bases agree with TRBD1. CDR1 is LNHDA, CDR2 SQIVND, per germline (reference sequence). This CDR3 is 15 amino acids long. J lost 8 bases, V lost 6 bases, and 11 bases had no gene match. For the CDR3, the DNA is TGTGCCAGTAGCCGCCGGGACAGGGTTGGGGATGAGCAGTTCTTC. Translation: CASSRRDRVGDEQFF.